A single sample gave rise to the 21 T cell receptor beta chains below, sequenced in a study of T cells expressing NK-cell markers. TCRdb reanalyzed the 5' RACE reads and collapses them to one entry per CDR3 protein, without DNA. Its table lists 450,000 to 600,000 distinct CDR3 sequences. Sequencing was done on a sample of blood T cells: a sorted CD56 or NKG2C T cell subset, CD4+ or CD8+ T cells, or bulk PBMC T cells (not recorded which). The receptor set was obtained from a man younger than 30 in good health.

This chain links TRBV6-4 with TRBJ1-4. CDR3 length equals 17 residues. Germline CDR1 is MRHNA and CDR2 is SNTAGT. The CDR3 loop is CASSDSGHVATNEKLFF.

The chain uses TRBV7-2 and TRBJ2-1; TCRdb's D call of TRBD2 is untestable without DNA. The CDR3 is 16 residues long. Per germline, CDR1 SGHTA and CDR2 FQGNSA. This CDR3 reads CASSSLREGRGNEQFF.

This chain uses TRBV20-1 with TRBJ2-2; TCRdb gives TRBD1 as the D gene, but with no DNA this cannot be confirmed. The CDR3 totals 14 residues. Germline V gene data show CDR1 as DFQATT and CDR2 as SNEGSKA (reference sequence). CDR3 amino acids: CSANLDRNTGELFF.

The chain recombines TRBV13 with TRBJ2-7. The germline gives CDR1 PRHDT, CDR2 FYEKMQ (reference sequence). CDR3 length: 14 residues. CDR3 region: CASSLGQPAYEQYF.

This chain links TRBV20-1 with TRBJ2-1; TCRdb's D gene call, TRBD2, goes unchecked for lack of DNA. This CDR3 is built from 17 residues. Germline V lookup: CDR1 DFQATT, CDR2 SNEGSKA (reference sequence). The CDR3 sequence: CSATRLAGEARENEQFF.

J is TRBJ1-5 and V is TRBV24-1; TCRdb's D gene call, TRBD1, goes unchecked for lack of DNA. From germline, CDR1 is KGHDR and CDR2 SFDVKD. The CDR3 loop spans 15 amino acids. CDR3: CATSDLHRGEQPQHF.

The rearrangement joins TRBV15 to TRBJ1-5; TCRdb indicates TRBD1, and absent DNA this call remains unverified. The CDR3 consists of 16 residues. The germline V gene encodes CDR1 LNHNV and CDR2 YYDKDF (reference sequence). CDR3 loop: CATSRDMGGAKRPQHF. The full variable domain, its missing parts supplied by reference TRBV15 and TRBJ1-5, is DAMVIQNPRYQVTQFGKPVTLSCSQTLNHNVMYWYQQKSSQAPKLLFHYYDKDFNNEADTPDNFQSRRPNTSFCFLDIRSPGLGDTAMYLCATSRDMGGAKRPQHFGDGTRLSIL.

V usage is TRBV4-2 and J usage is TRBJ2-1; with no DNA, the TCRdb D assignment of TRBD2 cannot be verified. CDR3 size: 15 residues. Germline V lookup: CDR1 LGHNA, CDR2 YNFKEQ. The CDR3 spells CASSRGGGSYNEQFF.

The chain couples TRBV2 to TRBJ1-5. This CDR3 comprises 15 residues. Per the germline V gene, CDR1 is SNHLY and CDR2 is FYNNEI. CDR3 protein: CASKETEGSNQPQHF.

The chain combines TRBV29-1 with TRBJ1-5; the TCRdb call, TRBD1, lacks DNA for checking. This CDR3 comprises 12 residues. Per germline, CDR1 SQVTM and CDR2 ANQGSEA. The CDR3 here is CSGRTENQPQHF.

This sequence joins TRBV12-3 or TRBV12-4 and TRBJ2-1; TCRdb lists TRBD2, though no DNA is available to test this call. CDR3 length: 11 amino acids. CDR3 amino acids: CASAGRGEEFF.

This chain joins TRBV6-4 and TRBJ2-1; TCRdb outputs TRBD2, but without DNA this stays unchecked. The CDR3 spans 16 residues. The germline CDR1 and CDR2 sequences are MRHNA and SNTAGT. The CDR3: CASRPGLAGGRNEQFF.

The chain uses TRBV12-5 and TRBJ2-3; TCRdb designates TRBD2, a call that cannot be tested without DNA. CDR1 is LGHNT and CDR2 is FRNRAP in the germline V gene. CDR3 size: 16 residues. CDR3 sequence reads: CASGPGTSGATDTQYF.

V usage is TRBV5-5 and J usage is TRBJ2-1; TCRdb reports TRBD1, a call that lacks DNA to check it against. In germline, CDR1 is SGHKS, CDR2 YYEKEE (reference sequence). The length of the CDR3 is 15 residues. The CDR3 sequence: CASSFRDGGRGEQFF.

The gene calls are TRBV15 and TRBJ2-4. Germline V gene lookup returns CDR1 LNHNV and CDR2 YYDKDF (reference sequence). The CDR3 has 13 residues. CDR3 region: CATSRELQTLQYF. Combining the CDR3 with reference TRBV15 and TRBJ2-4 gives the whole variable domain DAMVIQNPRYQVTQFGKPVTLSCSQTLNHNVMYWYQQKSSQAPKLLFHYYDKDFNNEADTPDNFQSRRPNTSFCFLDIRSPGLGDTAMYLCATSRELQTLQYFGAGTRLSVL.

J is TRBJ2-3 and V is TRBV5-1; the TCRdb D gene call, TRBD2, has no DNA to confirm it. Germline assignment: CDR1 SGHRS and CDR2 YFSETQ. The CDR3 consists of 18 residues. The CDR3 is CASSSGLAGGTSTDTQYF.

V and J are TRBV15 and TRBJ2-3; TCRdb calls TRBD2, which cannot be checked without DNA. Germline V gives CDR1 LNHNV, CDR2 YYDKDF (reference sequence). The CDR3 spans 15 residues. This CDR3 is CATSEGTSSTDTQYF.

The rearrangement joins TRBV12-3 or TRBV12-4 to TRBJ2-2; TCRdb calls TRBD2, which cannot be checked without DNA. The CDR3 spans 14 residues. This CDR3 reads CASIETSGIGELFF.

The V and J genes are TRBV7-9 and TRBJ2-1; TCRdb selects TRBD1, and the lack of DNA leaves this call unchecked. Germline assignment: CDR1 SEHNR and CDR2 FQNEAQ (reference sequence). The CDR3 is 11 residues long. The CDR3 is CASSDGTEQFF.

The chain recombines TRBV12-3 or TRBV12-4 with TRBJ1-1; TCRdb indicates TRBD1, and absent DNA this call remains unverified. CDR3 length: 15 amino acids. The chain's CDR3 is CASSFGRGIIPEAFF.

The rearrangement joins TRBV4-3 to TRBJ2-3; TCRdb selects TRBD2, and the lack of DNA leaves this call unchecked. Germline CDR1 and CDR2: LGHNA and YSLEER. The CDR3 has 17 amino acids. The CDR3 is CASSQEATSGRADTQYF.